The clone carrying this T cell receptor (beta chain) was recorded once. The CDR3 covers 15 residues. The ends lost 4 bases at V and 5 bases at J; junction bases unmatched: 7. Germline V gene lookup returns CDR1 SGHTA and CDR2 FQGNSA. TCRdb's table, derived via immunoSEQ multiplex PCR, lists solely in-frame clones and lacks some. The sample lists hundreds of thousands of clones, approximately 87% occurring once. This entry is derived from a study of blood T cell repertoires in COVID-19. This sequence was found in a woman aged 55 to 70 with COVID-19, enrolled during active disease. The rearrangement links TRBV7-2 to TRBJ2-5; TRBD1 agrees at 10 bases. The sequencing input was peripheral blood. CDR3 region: CASSSYLGQGETQYF. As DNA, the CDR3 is TGTGCCAGCAGCTCGTATTTGGGACAGGGGGAGACCCAGTACTTC.